The TCR beta chain described here comes from a study of shared clonotypes between healthy human individuals. General study findings and limits: Among non-shared clonotypes, generation probabilities were lower than among those shared by all four donors.

Terminally differentiated effector memory CD45RA+ cells were left out of the naive CD8 fraction, which was CD45RO-negative and positively selected for CCR7. The material for each subset, its genomic DNA, was split evenly across several immunoSEQ plates. Profiled with immunoSEQ multiplex PCR; TCRdb holds only in-frame clones, not every one. The sample lists 2 million or so clones, approximately 94% occurring once. The CDR3 has 17 residues. V shed 0 bases and J shed 0 bases, with 14 bases lying between them. Germline V lookup: CDR1 MGHDK, CDR2 SYGVNS. Points on this clone: Its antigen is unknown.

The chain employs TRBV25-1 and TRBJ2-5, with D perhaps matching TRBD1 or TRBD2 (5 bases each). Sequenced sample: naive CD8+ T cells sorted from blood. This TCR was recovered from a young man in good health. The CDR3 sequence: CASSEYLRGPYQETQYF. The CDR3 nucleotides are TGTGCCAGCAGTGAATATTTGAGGGGCCCTTACCAAGAGACCCAGTACTTC.